These 23 T cell receptor beta chains came from one sample sequenced in a study of cytomegalovirus exposure and HLA in healthy donors. It was with 60 Vbeta and 13 Jbeta primers that the PCR ran. Using immunoSEQ multiplex PCR, the repertoire was profiled, and TCRdb retains in-frame clones only, with some absent. The sample has some 90,000 clones; approximately 80% are singletons. Sequencing was done on a sample of PBMCs. The origin of the receptors is a woman aged 50 to 60 in good health and CMV-seropositive.

The J gene is TRBJ2-4, the V gene TRBV9, with 7 nucleotides matching TRBD1. Per germline, CDR1 SGDLS and CDR2 YYNGEE. The V segment lost 7 bases and the J segment 6 bases; nucleotides outside the gene matches: 4. CDR3 size: 12 residues. For the CDR3, the DNA is TGTGCCAGCGGGACAGAAGTAAACATTCAGTACTTC. As protein: CASGTEVNIQYF.

This CDR3 is CARRTVADTQYF. CDR3 nucleotides: TGTGCCAGGCGGACAGTTGCAGATACGCAGTATTTT. This chain uses TRBV2 with TRBJ2-3, with a tentative D call TRBD1 (6 bases). V was trimmed by 9 bases and J by 4 bases, leaving 11 bases between them. Germline values: CDR1 SNHLY, CDR2 FYNNEI. This CDR3 is 12 amino acids long.

The chain carries TRBV18 and TRBJ2-2, with 10 bases lining up with TRBD2. CDR1 KGHSH and CDR2 LQKENI come from the germline V gene. V gave up 6 bases and J gave up 2 bases; unmatched junction bases: 9. The CDR3 is made up of 17 amino acids. The CDR3 nucleotides are TGTGCCAGCTCTCGCACTTGGACTAGCGGAAACACCGGGGAGCTGTTTTTT. This sequence encodes CASSRTWTSGNTGELFF.

The chain carries TRBV6-6 and TRBJ1-1; 9 bases are a match to TRBD1. Germline V lookup: CDR1 MNHNY, CDR2 SVGAGI (reference sequence). The CDR3 runs to 16 residues. The junction had 6 bases not matched to a gene; V was cut back by 4 bases and J by 0 bases. The CDR3 DNA reads TGTGCCAGCAGTTCAAGAGACAGGGGGATGAACACTGAAGCTTTCTTT. Amino acids: CASSSRDRGMNTEAFF.

This chain connects TRBV19 to TRBJ1-5; 7 bases are shared with TRBD1. Germline V gene lookup returns CDR1 LNHDA and CDR2 SQIVND (reference sequence). V shed 4 bases and J 6 bases; nucleotides not matched to a gene: 18. The CDR3 has 18 amino acids. CDR3 protein: CASSRRQGKGVLTQPQHF. CDR3 coding DNA: TGTGCCAGTAGTAGGAGACAGGGTAAAGGGGTACTGACTCAGCCCCAGCATTTT. Drawing the rest from reference TRBV19 and TRBJ1-5, the complete variable domain is DGGITQSPKYLFRKEGQNVTLSCEQNLNHDAMYWYRQDPGQGLRLIYYSQIVNDFQKGDIAEGYSVSREKKESFPLTVTSAQKNPTAFYLCASSRRQGKGVLTQPQHFGDGTRLSIL.

The V gene is TRBV6-4, the J gene TRBJ1-5; D is unresolved. The V and J ends lost 3 bases and 7 bases respectively, with 10 bases between them. The CDR3 runs 13 residues. Germline CDR1 MRHNA, CDR2 SNTAGT. DNA of the CDR3: TGTGCCAGCAGTGAGAGGTGCTTCCAGCCCCAGCATTTT. Translating gives CASSERCFQPQHF.

The rearrangement links TRBV7-9 to TRBJ1-2; tentative D call: TRBD1 (6 bases). Trimming pared 4 bases from V and 2 bases from J, leaving 17 bases between. CDR3 length: 16 amino acids. In germline, CDR1 is SEHNR, CDR2 FQNEAQ (reference sequence). As DNA, the CDR3 is TGTGCCAGCAGCTATACCCCCGCAGGGGTGAACTATGGCTACACCTTC. Protein product: CASSYTPAGVNYGYTF.

The genes are TRBV7-9 and TRBJ2-3; TRBD1 is a possible D gene (5 bases). V was pared by 5 bases and J by 5 bases, with 14 bases between. The CDR3 contains 14 residues. Germline V gene data show CDR1 as SEHNR and CDR2 as FQNEAQ (reference sequence). The CDR3 loop is CASSTRQIQDTQYF. Written as DNA, the CDR3 is TGTGCCAGCAGCACCCGACAGATCCAAGATACGCAGTATTTT.

This clone showed up just a few times. This rearrangement joins TRBV29-1 to TRBJ2-4, with 8 positions matching TRBD2. This CDR3 has 14 residues. Germline values: CDR1 SQVTM, CDR2 ANQGSEA. J was trimmed by 5 bases and V by 6 bases; bases with no gene match: 9. CDR3 loop: CSVWAAGGENIQYF. The CDR3 DNA sequence: TGCAGCGTCTGGGCGGCGGGAGGAGAAAACATTCAGTACTTC.

The V call is TRBV7-9, the J call TRBJ1-6, with TRBD1 matching 9 bases. The CDR3 totals 16 residues. V dropped 6 bases and J dropped 10; count of bases not matched to a gene: 13. Germline CDR1 is SEHNR and CDR2 is FQNEAQ (reference sequence). Here the CDR3 reads CASSQALGQGYSPLHF. The CDR3 nucleotides read TGTGCCAGCAGTCAGGCCTTAGGACAGGGGTACTCACCCCTCCACTTT.

The chain joins TRBV7-9 to TRBJ2-5, with 8 bases aligning to TRBD2. CDR1 SEHNR and CDR2 FQNEAQ come from the germline V gene (reference sequence). With 5 bases clipped from V and 2 bases from J, the junction kept 13 bases outside the gene matches. The CDR3 totals 17 residues. The DNA of the CDR3 is TGTGCCAGCAGCCCCCGGGCTAGCGGGCCTGTACAAGAGACCCAGTACTTC. Translated, it gives CASSPRASGPVQETQYF.

The count of this clone is one. V is TRBV4-1 and J is TRBJ1-2; TRBD1 might be the D (6 bases). Trimming pared 1 base from V and 4 bases from J, leaving 13 bases between. Germline V CDR1 and CDR2: MGHRA, YSYEKL. The CDR3 consists of 15 residues. CDR3 residues: CASSQVGGRVYGYTF. In DNA, the CDR3 is TGCGCCAGCAGCCAAGTCGGGGGGCGCGTCTATGGCTACACCTTC.

This clone was seen a few times. The V gene is TRBV27, the J gene TRBJ2-2; 8 nucleotides line up with TRBD2. The length of the CDR3 is 16 residues. Germline values: CDR1 MNHEY, CDR2 SMNVEV (reference sequence). V lost 5 bases and J lost 4; bases outside the gene matches: 9. The CDR3 DNA is TGTGCCAGCAGTCACCCCCAGCGGGGGAGCACCGGGGAGCTGTTTTTT. Its protein product is CASSHPQRGSTGELFF.

The V and J genes are TRBV5-1 and TRBJ1-2, with D tentatively TRBD1 (5 bases). Germline V gene data show CDR1 as SGHRS and CDR2 as YFSETQ. Trimming stripped 1 base from V and 5 bases from J, with 12 bases between. The CDR3 runs to 14 residues. The CDR3 sequence: CASSLRGTEYGYTF. CDR3 DNA: TGCGCCAGCAGCTTGCGGGGGACGGAATATGGCTACACCTTC.

A few counts support this clone. The rearrangement uses TRBV28 and TRBJ1-5; tentative D call: TRBD1 (6 bases). The V end lost 5 bases, the J end lost 2 bases, and 13 bases lay between the germline ends. The CDR3 has 15 amino acids. Germline V CDR1 and CDR2: MDHEN, SYDVKM. The CDR3 protein is CASSQGSLGNQPQHF. The CDR3 DNA is TGTGCCAGCAGTCAGGGGAGTTTGGGCAATCAGCCCCAGCATTTT.

The rearrangement joins TRBV18 to TRBJ2-4; 12 bases align to TRBD1. The CDR3 runs 17 residues. The ends lost 2 bases at V and 7 bases at J; junction bases unmatched: 9. Per germline, CDR1 KGHSH and CDR2 LQKENI. The chain's CDR3 is CASSPGRDRGRLNIQYF. In DNA, the CDR3 is TGTGCCAGCTCACCAGGCCGGGACAGGGGGCGCTTGAACATTCAGTACTTC.

This rearrangement joins TRBV5-4 to TRBJ1-6; the D gene is possibly TRBD1 (6 bases). The CDR3 runs to 14 residues. CDR1 SGHNT and CDR2 YYREEE come from the germline V gene (reference sequence). V was shortened by 1 base and J by 10 bases, with 12 bases between the two germline ends. CDR3 amino acids: CASSLLQGESPLHF. The CDR3 nucleotides read TGTGCCAGCAGCTTGTTACAGGGCGAATCACCCCTCCACTTT.

This clone has only one observation. CDR3: CASSVGLDQPQHF. CDR3 in DNA: TGTGCCAGCAGCGTAGGGCTAGATCAGCCCCAGCATTTT. This sequence joins TRBV9 and TRBJ1-5; D unclear. The ends were cut back, 0 bases at V and 5 bases at J, with 6 bases in the middle. CDR3 length: 13 residues. CDR1 is SGDLS and CDR2 is YYNGEE in the germline V gene.

This chain joins TRBV6-5 and TRBJ1-5, with D possibly matching TRBD1 (5 bases). CDR1 and CDR2 (germline): MNHEY, SVGAGI. This CDR3 region has 12 residues. Trimming removed 6 bases at V and 3 bases at J, with 6 bases between. The CDR3 DNA reads TGTGCCAGCAGGGACAACAATCAGCCCCAGCATTTT. This encodes CASRDNNQPQHF.

This chain connects TRBV30 to TRBJ1-1, with 8 bases aligning to TRBD1. This CDR3 is built from 11 residues. Trimming took 3 bases from V and 13 from J; bases not matched to a gene: 7. Germline assignment: CDR1 GTSNPN and CDR2 SVGIG (reference sequence). The CDR3 nucleotides read TGTGCCTGGAGCGACAGGGGAAGGGGTTTCTTT. This codes for CAWSDRGRGFF.

The chain combines TRBV4-1 with TRBJ2-7; TRBD1 might be the D (8 bases). CDR3 length: 16 amino acids. V was shortened by 4 bases and J by 4 bases, with 20 bases between the two germline ends. In germline, CDR1 is MGHRA, CDR2 YSYEKL. DNA of the CDR3: TGCGCCAGCAGCCCGATCAGCGGGACAGGAATATACGAGCAGTACTTC. Protein: CASSPISGTGIYEQYF.

The chain is built from TRBV18 and TRBJ1-5; no clear D. The germline CDR1 and CDR2 sequences are KGHSH and LQKENI. Between the trimmed V and J ends, which lost 3 bases and 1 base, there was a span of 7 bases. The CDR3 loop spans 14 amino acids. The CDR3 loop is CASSPYGSNQPQHF. The CDR3 DNA reads TGTGCCAGCTCACCCTACGGGAGCAATCAGCCCCAGCATTTT. The full variable domain, in which reference TRBV18 and TRBJ1-5 provide the parts outside the CDR3, is NAGVMQNPRHLVRRRGQEARLRCSPMKGHSHVYWYRQLPEEGLKFMVYLQKENIIDESGMPKERFSAEFPKEGPSILRIQQVVRGDSAAYFCASSPYGSNQPQHFGDGTRLSIL.

The chain recombines TRBV30 with TRBJ1-1; 9 bases line up with TRBD1. CDR1 is GTSNPN, CDR2 SVGIG, per germline (reference sequence). The CDR3 is 15 amino acids. The ends lost 5 bases at V and 4 bases at J; junction bases unmatched: 11. The CDR3 loop reads CAWEGTGRLGTEAFF. The CDR3 region has the DNA TGTGCCTGGGAGGGGACAGGGAGACTTGGCACTGAAGCTTTCTTT.